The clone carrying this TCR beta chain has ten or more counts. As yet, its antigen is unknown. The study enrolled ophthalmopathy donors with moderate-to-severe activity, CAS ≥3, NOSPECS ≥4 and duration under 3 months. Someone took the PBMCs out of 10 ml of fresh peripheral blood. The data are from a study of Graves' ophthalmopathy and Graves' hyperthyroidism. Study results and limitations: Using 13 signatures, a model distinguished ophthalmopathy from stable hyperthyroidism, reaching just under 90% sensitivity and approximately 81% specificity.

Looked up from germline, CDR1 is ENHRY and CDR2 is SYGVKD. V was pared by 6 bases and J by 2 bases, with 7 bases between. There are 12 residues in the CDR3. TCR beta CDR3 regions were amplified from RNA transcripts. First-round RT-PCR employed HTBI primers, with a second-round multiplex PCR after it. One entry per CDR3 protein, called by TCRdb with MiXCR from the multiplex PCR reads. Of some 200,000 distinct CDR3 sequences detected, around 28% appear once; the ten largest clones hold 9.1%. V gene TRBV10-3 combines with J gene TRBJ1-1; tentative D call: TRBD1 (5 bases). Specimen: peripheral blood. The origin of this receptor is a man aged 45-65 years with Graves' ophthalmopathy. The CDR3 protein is CAIRGRNTEAFF. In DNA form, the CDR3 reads TGTGCCATCAGGGGGCGCAACACTGAAGCTTTCTTT.